A single sample gave rise to the 13 T cell receptor beta chains below, sequenced in a study of blood T cell repertoires in COVID-19. Sequencing was performed with immunoSEQ multiplex PCR; in TCRdb, only in-frame clones are kept and a portion is missing. Of around 100,000 clones listed, around 85% were seen once; the top ten hold around an eighth. The sample consisted of peripheral blood. Receptor source: a human donor in a cohort sampled during active COVID-19.

This clone was seen more than once but under ten times. The V call is TRBV2, the J call TRBJ1-1; weak D call: TRBD1 (5 bases). Trimming removed 6 bases at V and 0 bases at J, with 17 bases between. Per germline, CDR1 SNHLY and CDR2 FYNNEI. The CDR3 spans 16 residues. CDR3 nucleotide sequence: TGTGCCAGCAGATCGGGGAGGGGCAGAATGAACACTGAAGCTTTCTTT. Protein sequence: CASRSGRGRMNTEAFF.

V is TRBV5-1 and J is TRBJ2-3; no reliable D call. Germline loops: CDR1 SGHRS, CDR2 YFSETQ. The ends were cut back, 0 bases at V and 0 bases at J, with 5 bases in the middle. The CDR3 covers 14 residues. CDR3 DNA: TGCGCCAGCAGCTTGGACAGTAGCACAGATACGCAGTATTTT. It codes for CASSLDSSTDTQYF.

CDR3 in amino acids: CASSSPRDRDTEAFF. CDR3 nucleotide sequence: TGCGCCAGCAGCTCCCCCAGGGACAGGGACACTGAAGCTTTCTTT. V and J are TRBV4-1 and TRBJ1-1; TRBD1 agrees at 9 bases. Germline loops: CDR1 MGHRA, CDR2 YSYEKL. Unmatched junction bases numbered 7, after V lost 5 bases and J lost 3 bases. The CDR3 totals 15 residues.

In its sample, this clone was seen a few times. The chain couples TRBV16 to TRBJ1-1; D is unclear. Trimming stripped 4 bases from V and 3 bases from J, with 15 bases between. The CDR3 totals 15 residues. Germline V gene sequence: CDR1 KGHSY, CDR2 FQNENV. The CDR3 loop is CASSRLGQVDTEAFF. The CDR3 DNA reads as TGTGCCAGCAGCCGGTTGGGTCAGGTGGACACTGAAGCTTTCTTT.

The V gene is TRBV27, the J gene TRBJ1-6; TRBD1 matches at 10 bases. CDR3 length equals 20 residues. From germline, CDR1 is MNHEY and CDR2 SMNVEV (reference sequence). The V segment lost 2 bases and the J segment 0 bases; nucleotides outside the gene matches: 10. CDR3 loop: CASSLRWSGQGISYNSPLHF. CDR3 coding DNA: TGTGCCAGCAGTTTAAGGTGGTCGGGACAGGGGATCTCCTATAATTCACCCCTCCACTTT.

The chain combines TRBV23-1 with TRBJ2-1; 8 nucleotides align to TRBD2. TRBV23-1 is an open reading frame whose function is uncertain. The CDR3 has 13 residues. J lost 7 bases, V lost 8 bases, and 7 bases had no gene match. In nucleotides, the CDR3 is TGCGCCAGCGTCGGGGGGGATGGAAATGAGCAGTTCTTC. This encodes CASVGGDGNEQFF.

V and J are TRBV12-5 and TRBJ2-6; 8 bases fit TRBD1. CDR1 is LGHNT and CDR2 is FRNRAP in the germline V gene. The CDR3 is 16 residues long. V lost 5 bases to trimming and J lost 0 bases; unmatched junction nucleotides: 3. CDR3 region: CASGLTGGSGANVLTF. CDR3 sequence (DNA): TGTGCTAGTGGTCTTACAGGGGGCTCTGGGGCCAACGTCCTGACTTTC.

V is TRBV18 and J is TRBJ1-5; a possible D gene is TRBD1 (6 bases). The CDR3 is 14 residues long. The germline V gene has CDR1 KGHSH and CDR2 LQKENI. The germline V and J ends were trimmed by 3 bases and 1 base, with 7 bases remaining between them. The CDR3 DNA reads as TGTGCCAGCTCACCCGGACAGAGCAATCAGCCCCAGCATTTT. Residues: CASSPGQSNQPQHF.

The chain uses TRBV2 and TRBJ2-3; 9 positions agree with TRBD2. The ends lost 8 bases at V and 0 bases at J; junction bases unmatched: 3. CDR3 length equals 14 residues. The germline V gene has CDR1 SNHLY and CDR2 FYNNEI. The CDR3 DNA is TGTGCCAGCCGCGGGGGGGTTAGCACAGATACGCAGTATTTT. Protein: CASRGGVSTDTQYF.

The chain links TRBV7-8 to TRBJ2-5; 10 bases fit TRBD2. Germline-derived CDR1 and CDR2 are SGHVS and FQNEAQ. J was trimmed by 2 bases and V by 6 bases; bases with no gene match: 3. This CDR3 is 14 amino acids long. DNA of the CDR3: TGTGCCAGCAGGCCGACTAGCGGGCAAGAGACCCAGTACTTC. Protein product: CASRPTSGQETQYF.

The chain has TRBV5-6 and TRBJ2-2; D is unclear. CDR1 is SGHDT, CDR2 YYEEEE, per germline. The V end lost 4 bases, the J end lost 1 base, and 11 bases lay between the germline ends. This CDR3 has 15 amino acids. DNA of the CDR3: TGTGCCAGCAGCCGTAGTGTAAAGAACACCGGGGAGCTGTTTTTT. It encodes CASSRSVKNTGELFF.

The chain carries TRBV11-3 and TRBJ2-7; the match to TRBD1 covers 10 bases. CDR1 is SGHNT, CDR2 YENEEA, per germline. The J segment lost 2 bases and the V segment lost 1 base, leaving 2 bases of the junction unmatched. The CDR3 has 15 residues. The DNA of the CDR3 is TGTGCCAGCAGCTTAGGACAGGGGGCCGCCTACGAGCAGTACTTC. Translating it yields CASSLGQGAAYEQYF.

The V and J genes are TRBV9 and TRBJ2-3; D uncertain. Germline assignment: CDR1 SGDLS and CDR2 YYNGEE. The CDR3 totals 13 residues. V dropped 7 bases and J dropped 1 base, with 10 bases sitting between them. CDR3 nucleotides: TGTGCCAGCTCTGTGGGCCGCACAGATACGCAGTATTTT. It translates to CASSVGRTDTQYF.